The present TCR beta chain was sequenced within a study of Tregs in tolerant kidney transplant recipients. Mixed chimerism was transient after nonmyeloablative marrow transplants from related graft donors. Unstimulated Tregs (CD4+CD25+CD127-) and CD4+CD25- non-Tregs were sorted from PBMCs. In the case of this clone: What it binds is not known.

Study-wide results and limits: Biological reproducibility was not directly addressed, but technical replication error appeared minimal. In tolerant patients, donor-specific Tregs outgrew total Tregs, suggesting antigen-driven expansion.

This table comes from immunoSEQ multiplex PCR, and its TCRdb copy is limited to in-frame clones, with some not included. The table shows about 52,000 clones, with 91% occurring only once. CDR1 and CDR2 from the germline V gene are LNHNV and YYDKDF (reference sequence). V trimming: 3 bases; J trimming: 7 bases; junction bases outside the gene matches: 5. This CDR3 comprises 15 residues. The TCR originated in a human patient who received a combined kidney and bone marrow transplant. Some T cells may arise from the graft donor. The specimen comprised CD8+ T cells from blood (PBMCs), sampled 24 months after the transplant. This chain uses TRBV15 with TRBJ1-6; 8 nucleotides line up with TRBD1. Here the CDR3 reads CATSRAPGGNSPLHF. In DNA, the CDR3 is TGTGCCACCAGCAGGGCACCAGGGGGCAATTCACCCCTCCACTTT.